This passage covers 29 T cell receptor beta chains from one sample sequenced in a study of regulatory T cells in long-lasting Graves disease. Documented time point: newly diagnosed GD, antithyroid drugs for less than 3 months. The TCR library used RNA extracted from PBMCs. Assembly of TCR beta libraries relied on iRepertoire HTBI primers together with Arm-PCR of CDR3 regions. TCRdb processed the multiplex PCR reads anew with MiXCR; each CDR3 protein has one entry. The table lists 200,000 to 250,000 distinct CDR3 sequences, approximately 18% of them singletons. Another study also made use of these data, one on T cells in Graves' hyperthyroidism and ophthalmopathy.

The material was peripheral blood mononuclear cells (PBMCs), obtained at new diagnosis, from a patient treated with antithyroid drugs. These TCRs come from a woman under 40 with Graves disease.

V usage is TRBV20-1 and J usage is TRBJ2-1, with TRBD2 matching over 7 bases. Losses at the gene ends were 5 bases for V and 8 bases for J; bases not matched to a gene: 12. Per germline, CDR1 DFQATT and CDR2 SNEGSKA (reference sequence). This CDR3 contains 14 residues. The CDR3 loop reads CSAAWASGSHEQFF. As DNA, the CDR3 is TGCAGTGCTGCCTGGGCTAGCGGTTCACATGAGCAGTTCTTC.

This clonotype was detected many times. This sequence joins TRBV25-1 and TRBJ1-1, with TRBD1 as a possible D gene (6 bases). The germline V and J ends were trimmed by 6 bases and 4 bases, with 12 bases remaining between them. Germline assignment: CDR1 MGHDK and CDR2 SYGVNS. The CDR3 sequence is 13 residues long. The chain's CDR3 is CASRRGQLTEAFF. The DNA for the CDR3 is TGTGCCAGCAGACGCGGACAGCTCACTGAAGCTTTCTTT.

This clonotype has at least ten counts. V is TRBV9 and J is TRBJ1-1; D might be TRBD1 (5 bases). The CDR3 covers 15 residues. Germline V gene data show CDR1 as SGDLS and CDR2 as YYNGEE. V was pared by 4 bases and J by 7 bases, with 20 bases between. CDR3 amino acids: CASSTGEGSIGEAFF. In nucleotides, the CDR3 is TGTGCCAGCAGCACGGGGGAGGGGAGTATCGGTGAAGCTTTCTTT.

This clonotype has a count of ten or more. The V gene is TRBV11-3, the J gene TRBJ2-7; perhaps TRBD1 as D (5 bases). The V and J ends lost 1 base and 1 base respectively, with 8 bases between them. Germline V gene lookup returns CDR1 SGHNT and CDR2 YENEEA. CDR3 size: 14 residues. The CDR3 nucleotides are TGTGCCAGCAGCTTAGGCAGGGTTTCCTACGAGCAGTACTTC. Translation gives CASSLGRVSYEQYF.

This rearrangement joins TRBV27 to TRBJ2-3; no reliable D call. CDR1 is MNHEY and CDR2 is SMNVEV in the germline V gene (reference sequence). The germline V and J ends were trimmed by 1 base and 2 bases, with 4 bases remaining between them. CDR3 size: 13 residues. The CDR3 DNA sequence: TGTGCCAGCAGTTTATTTTCCACAGATACGCAGTATTTT. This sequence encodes CASSLFSTDTQYF.

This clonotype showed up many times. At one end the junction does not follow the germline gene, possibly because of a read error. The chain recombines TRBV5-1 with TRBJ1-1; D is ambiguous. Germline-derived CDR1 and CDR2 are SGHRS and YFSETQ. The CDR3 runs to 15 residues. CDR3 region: CASSLVGTMSPEAFF. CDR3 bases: TGTGCCAGCAGCTTAGTTGGCACAATGTCTCCTGAAGCTTTCTTT.

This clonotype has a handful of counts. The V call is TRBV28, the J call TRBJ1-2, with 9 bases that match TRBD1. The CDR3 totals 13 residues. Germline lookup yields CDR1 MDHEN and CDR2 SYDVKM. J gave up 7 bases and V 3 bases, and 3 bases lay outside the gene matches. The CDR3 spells CASSLDRGRGYTF. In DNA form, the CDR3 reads TGTGCCAGCAGTTTGGACAGGGGACGTGGCTACACCTTC.

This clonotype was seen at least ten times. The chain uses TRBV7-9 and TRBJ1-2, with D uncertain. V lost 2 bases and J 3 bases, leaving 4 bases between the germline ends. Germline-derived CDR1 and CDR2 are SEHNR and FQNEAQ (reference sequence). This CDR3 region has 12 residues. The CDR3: CASSLSDYGYTF. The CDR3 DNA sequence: TGTGCCAGCAGCTTATCCGACTATGGCTACACCTTC.

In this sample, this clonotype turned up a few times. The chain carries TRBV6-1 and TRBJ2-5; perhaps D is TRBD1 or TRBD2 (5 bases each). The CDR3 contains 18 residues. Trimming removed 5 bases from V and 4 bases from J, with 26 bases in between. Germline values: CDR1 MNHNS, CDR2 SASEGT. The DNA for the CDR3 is TGTGCCAGCAGTCTACCGGGACGGACCGTCGGCGGGCGAGAGACCCAGTACTTC. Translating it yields CASSLPGRTVGGRETQYF.

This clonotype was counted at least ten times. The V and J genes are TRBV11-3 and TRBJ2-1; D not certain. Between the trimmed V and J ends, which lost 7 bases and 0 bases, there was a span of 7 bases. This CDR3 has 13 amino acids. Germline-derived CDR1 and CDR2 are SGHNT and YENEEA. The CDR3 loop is CASKSRSYNEQFF. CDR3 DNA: TGTGCCAGCAAGAGCCGCTCCTACAATGAGCAGTTCTTC. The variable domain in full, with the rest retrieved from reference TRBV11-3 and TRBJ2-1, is EAGVVQSPRYKIIEKKQPVAFWCNPISGHNTLYWYLQNLGQGPELLIRYENEEAVDDSQLPKDRFSAERLKGVDSTLKIQPAELGDSAVYLCASKSRSYNEQFFGPGTRLTVL.

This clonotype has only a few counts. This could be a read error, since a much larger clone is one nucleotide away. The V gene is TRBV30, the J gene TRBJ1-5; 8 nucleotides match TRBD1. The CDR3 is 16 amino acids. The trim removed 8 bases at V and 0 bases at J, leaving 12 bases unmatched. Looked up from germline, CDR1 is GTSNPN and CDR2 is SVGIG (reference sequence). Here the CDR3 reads CARKAAGGYSNQPQHF. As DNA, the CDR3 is TGTGCCCGGAAGGCGGCAGGGGGCTATAGCAATCAGCCCCAGCATTTT. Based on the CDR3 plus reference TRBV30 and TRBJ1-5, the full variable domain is SQTIHQWPATLVQPVGSPLSLECTVEGTSNPNLYWYRQAAGRGLQLLFYSVGIGQISSEVPQNLSASRPQDRQFILSSKKLLLSDSGFYLCARKAAGGYSNQPQHFGDGTRLSIL.

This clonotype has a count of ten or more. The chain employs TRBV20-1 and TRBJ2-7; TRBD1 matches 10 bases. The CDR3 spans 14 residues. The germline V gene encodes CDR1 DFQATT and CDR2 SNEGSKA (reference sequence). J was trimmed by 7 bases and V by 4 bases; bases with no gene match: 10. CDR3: CSATGDRGLWEQYF. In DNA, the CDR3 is TGCAGTGCTACCGGCGACAGGGGGCTCTGGGAGCAGTACTTC.

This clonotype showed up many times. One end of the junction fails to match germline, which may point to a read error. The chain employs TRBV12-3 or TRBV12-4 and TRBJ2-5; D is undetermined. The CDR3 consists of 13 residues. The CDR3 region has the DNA TGTGCCAGCAGCACCTTTCGACAAGGGACCCAGTACTTC. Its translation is CASSTFRQGTQYF.

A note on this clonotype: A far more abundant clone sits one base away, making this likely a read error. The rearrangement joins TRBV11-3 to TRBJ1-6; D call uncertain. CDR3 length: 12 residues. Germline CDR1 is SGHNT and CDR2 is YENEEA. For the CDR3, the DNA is TGTGCCAGCAGCTTCGGGAATTCACCCCTCTACTTT. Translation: CASSFGNSPLYF.

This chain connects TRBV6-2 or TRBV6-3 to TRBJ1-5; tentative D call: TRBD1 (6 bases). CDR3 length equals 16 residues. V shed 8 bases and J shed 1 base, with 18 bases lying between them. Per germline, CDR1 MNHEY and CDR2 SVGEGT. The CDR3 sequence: CASGGNRARSNQPQHF. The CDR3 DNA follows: TGTGCCAGCGGGGGGAACAGGGCGAGGAGCAATCAGCCCCAGCATTTT.

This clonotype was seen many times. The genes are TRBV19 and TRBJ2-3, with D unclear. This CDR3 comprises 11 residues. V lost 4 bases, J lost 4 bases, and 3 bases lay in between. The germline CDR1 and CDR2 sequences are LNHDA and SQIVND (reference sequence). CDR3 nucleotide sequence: TGTGCCAGTAGTAATGCAGATACGCAGTATTTT. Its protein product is CASSNADTQYF. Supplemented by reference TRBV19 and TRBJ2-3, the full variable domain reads DGGITQSPKYLFRKEGQNVTLSCEQNLNHDAMYWYRQDPGQGLRLIYYSQIVNDFQKGDIAEGYSVSREKKESFPLTVTSAQKNPTAFYLCASSNADTQYFGPGTRLTVL.

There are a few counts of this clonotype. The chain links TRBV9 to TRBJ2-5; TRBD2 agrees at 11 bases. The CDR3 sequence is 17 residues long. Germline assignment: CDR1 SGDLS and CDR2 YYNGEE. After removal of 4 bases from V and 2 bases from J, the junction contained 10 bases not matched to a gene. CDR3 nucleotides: TGTGCCAGCAGCTTCCTCGGGACTAGCGGCCCTCAAGAGACCCAGTACTTC. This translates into CASSFLGTSGPQETQYF.

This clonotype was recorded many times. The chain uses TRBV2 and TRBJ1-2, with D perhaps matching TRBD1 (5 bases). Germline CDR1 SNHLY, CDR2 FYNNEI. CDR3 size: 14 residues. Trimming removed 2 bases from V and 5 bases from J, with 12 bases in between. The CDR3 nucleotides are TGTGCCAGCAGTGAACAGGGCGGGATGTATGGCTACACCTTC. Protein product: CASSEQGGMYGYTF.

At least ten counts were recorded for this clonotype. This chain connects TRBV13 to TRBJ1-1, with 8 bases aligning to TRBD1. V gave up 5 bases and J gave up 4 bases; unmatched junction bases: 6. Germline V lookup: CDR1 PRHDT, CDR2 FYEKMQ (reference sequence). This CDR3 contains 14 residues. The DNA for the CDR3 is TGTGCCAGCAGCCGACAGGGGCTCGGCACTGAAGCTTTCTTT. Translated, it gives CASSRQGLGTEAFF. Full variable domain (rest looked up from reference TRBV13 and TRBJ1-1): AAGVIQSPRHLIKEKRETATLKCYPIPRHDTVYWYQQGPGQDPQFLISFYEKMQSDKGSIPDRFSAQQFSDYHSELNMSSLELGDSALYFCASSRQGLGTEAFFGQGTRLTVV.

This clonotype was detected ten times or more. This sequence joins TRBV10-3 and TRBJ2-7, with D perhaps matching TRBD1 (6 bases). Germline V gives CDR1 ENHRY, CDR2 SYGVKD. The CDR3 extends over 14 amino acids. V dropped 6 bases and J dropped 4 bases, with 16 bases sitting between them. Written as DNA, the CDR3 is TGTGCCATCAGGGGGGACCGGACAGCTTACGAGCAGTACTTC. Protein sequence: CAIRGDRTAYEQYF.

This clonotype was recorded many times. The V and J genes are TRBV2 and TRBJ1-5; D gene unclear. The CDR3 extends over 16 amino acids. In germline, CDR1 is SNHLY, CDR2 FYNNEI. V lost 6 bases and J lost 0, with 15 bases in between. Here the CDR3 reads CASRARVSYSNQPQHF. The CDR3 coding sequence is TGTGCCAGCAGGGCCAGAGTTTCATATAGCAATCAGCCCCAGCATTTT.

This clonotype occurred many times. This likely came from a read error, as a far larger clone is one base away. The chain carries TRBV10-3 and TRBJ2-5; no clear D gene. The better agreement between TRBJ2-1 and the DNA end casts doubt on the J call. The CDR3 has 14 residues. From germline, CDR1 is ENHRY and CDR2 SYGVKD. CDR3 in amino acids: CAISESEEHNGQFF. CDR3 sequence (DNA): TGTGCCATCAGTGAGTCTGAAGAGCACAATGGGCAGTTCTTC.

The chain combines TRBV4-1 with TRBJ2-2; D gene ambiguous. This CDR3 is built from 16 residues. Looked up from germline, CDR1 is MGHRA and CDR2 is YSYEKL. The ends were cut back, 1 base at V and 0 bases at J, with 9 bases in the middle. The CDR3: CASSQASTANTGELFF. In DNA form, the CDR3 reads TGCGCCAGCAGCCAAGCGTCTACCGCGAACACCGGGGAGCTGTTTTTT.

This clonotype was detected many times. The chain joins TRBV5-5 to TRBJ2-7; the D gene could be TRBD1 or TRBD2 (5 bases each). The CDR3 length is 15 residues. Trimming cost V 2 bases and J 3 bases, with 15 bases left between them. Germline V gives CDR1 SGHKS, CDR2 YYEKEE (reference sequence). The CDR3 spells CASSFRTGGSYEQYF. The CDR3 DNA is TGTGCCAGCAGCTTCCGTACAGGAGGAAGCTACGAGCAGTACTTC.

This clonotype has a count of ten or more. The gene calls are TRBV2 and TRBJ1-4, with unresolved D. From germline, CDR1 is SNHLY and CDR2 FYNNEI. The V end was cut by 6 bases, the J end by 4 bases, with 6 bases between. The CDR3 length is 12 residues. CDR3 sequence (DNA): TGTGCCAGCAGACAGAGTAATGAAAAACTGTTTTTT. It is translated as CASRQSNEKLFF.

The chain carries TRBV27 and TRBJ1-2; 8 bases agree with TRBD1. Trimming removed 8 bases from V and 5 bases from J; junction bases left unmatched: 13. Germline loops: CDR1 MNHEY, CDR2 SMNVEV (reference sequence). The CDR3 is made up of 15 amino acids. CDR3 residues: CASSKDSGTGYGYTF. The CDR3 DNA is TGTGCCAGCTCCAAAGATTCCGGGACAGGTTATGGCTACACCTTC.

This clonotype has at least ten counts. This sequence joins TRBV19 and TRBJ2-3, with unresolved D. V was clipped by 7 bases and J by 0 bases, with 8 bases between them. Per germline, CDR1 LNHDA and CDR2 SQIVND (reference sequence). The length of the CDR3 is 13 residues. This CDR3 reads CASTTDSTDTQYF. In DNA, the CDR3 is TGTGCCAGTACCACGGACAGCACAGATACGCAGTATTTT.

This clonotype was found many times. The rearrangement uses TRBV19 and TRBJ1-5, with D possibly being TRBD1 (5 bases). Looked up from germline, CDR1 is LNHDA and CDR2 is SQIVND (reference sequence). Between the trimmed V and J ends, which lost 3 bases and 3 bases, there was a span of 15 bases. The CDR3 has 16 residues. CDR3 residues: CASSISAGQNNQPQHF. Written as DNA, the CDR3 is TGTGCCAGTAGTATCTCGGCAGGGCAAAACAATCAGCCCCAGCATTTT.

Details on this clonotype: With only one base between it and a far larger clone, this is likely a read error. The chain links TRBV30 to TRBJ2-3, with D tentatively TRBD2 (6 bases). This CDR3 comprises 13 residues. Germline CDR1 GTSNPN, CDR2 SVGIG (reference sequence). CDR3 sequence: CAWSVTGGTEAVF. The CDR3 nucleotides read TGTGCCTGGAGTGTAACTGGGGGGACTGAAGCTGTCTTT. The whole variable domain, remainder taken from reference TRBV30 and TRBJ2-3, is SQTIHQWPATLVQPVGSPLSLECTVEGTSNPNLYWYRQAAGRGLQLLFYSVGIGQISSEVPQNLSASRPQDRQFILSSKKLLLSDSGFYLCAWSVTGGTEAVFGPGTRLTVL.